The 13 T cell receptor beta chains below all came from one sample that was sequenced in a study of blood T cell repertoires in COVID-19 (dated by TCRdb to the early 2020s). Libraries came from the immunoSEQ multiplex PCR assay. This is the immuneACCESS table as TCRdb keeps it, with only in-frame sequences that have V and J called. A part of the clones is gone; compared with another copy, unresolved V genes explain less than half, and the rest is unexplained. The sample has about 46,000 clones on record, 87% of them singletons. Of the sample, about 16% falls within the top ten clones. The sample comprised peripheral blood. The receptors shown here come from a human donor in a cohort sampled during active COVID-19.

This clone was observed once. The chain combines TRBV7-7 with TRBJ2-7; unclear D gene. The ends were cut back, 3 bases at V and 3 bases at J, with 9 bases in the middle. CDR1 and CDR2 (germline): SSHAT, FNYEAQ (reference sequence). The CDR3 sequence is 13 residues long. The CDR3 nucleotides read TGTGCCAGCAGCTTGGCGGCCGACTACGAGCAGTACTTC. It translates to CASSLAADYEQYF.

The J gene is TRBJ1-1, the V gene TRBV12-3 or TRBV12-4; D remains unclear. The CDR3 consists of 13 residues. V was clipped by 2 bases and J by 6 bases, with 10 bases between them. In nucleotides, the CDR3 is TGTGCCAGCAGTTTATCGGGGAAGGCTGAAGCTTTCTTT. Its translation: CASSLSGKAEAFF.

V gene TRBV4-2 combines with J gene TRBJ2-2, with a tentative D call TRBD1 (6 bases). The CDR3 runs 17 residues. Germline lookup yields CDR1 LGHNA and CDR2 YNFKEQ. V was cut by 4 bases and J by 7 bases, with 22 bases left in between. The CDR3 protein is CASSPLQGFKGVGELFF. As DNA, the CDR3 is TGTGCCAGCAGCCCCTTACAGGGTTTTAAAGGTGTCGGGGAGCTGTTTTTT.

V and J are TRBV6-5 and TRBJ2-7; D may be TRBD2 (5 bases). CDR3 length equals 13 residues. Trimming removed 5 bases at V and 3 bases at J, with 11 bases between. CDR1 is MNHEY, CDR2 SVGAGI, per germline. The CDR3: CASSPGLIYEQYF. In DNA form, the CDR3 reads TGTGCCAGCAGTCCCGGACTTATCTACGAGCAGTACTTC.

The rearrangement uses TRBV6-2 or TRBV6-3 and TRBJ2-2, with D possibly being TRBD1 (6 bases). The CDR3 is 15 residues long. V was shortened by 2 bases and J by 5 bases, with 12 bases between the two germline ends. Looked up from germline, CDR1 is MNHEY and CDR2 is SVGEGT. The CDR3 bases are TGTGCCAGCAGTTACCAGGGGTTGGGGACCGGGGAGCTGTTTTTT. This encodes CASSYQGLGTGELFF.

The chain couples TRBV4-2 to TRBJ1-4; the D is unclear. The germline gives CDR1 LGHNA, CDR2 YNFKEQ. Trimming took 4 bases from V and 6 from J, leaving 3 bases between them. This CDR3 has 11 amino acids. The CDR3 protein is CASSPDEKLFF. Written as DNA, the CDR3 is TGTGCCAGCAGCCCGGATGAAAAACTGTTTTTT.

In its sample, this clone was seen once. The chain recombines TRBV19 with TRBJ2-2; a possible D gene is TRBD1 (6 bases). V lost 5 bases to trimming and J lost 4 bases, with 17 bases between them. CDR1 is LNHDA, CDR2 SQIVND, per germline (reference sequence). This CDR3 is built from 16 residues. The CDR3 DNA is TGTGCCAGTAGTCCGCGTCGACAGGTGGGCACCGGGGAGCTGTTTTTT. Protein: CASSPRRQVGTGELFF.

CDR3 coding DNA: TGTGCCAGCAACACCGGGGATCCCGGAACTGAAGCTTTCTTT. This codes for CASNTGDPGTEAFF. The rearrangement links TRBV7-2 to TRBJ1-1, with D unresolved. Germline-derived CDR1 and CDR2 are SGHTA and FQGNSA. Trimming took off 7 bases at V and 5 bases at J, with 17 bases between the two ends. The CDR3 is 14 residues long.

The chain uses TRBV11-2 and TRBJ2-1; D might be TRBD1 (6 bases). Germline loops: CDR1 SGHAT, CDR2 FQNNGV. V was clipped by 0 bases and J by 4 bases, with 10 bases between them. The CDR3 length is 15 residues. CDR3 amino acids: CASSLDSGTYNEQFF. Written as DNA, the CDR3 is TGTGCCAGCAGCTTAGACTCCGGGACATACAATGAGCAGTTCTTC.

The chain uses TRBV6-1 and TRBJ1-5, with 10 bases identical to TRBD1. Losses at the gene ends were 3 bases for V and 4 bases for J; bases not matched to a gene: 3. This CDR3 has 15 amino acids. The germline gives CDR1 MNHNS, CDR2 SASEGT. CDR3 DNA sequence: TGTGCCAGCAGTGAGTTGGGACAGGGGAATCAGCCCCAGCATTTT. It specifies CASSELGQGNQPQHF.

The chain is built from TRBV6-4 and TRBJ2-3; TRBD1 aligns across 7 bases. The CDR3 contains 15 residues. V was clipped by 5 bases and J by 1 base; unmatched bases: 6. Germline V gives CDR1 MRHNA, CDR2 SNTAGT. The CDR3 region has the DNA TGTGCCAGCAGTCCCACAGGGGCTGGCACAGATACGCAGTATTTT. Its protein product is CASSPTGAGTDTQYF.

The chain has TRBV30 and TRBJ1-4; D not resolved. Deletions cut 8 bases from V and 3 bases from J, with 10 bases between. CDR1 is GTSNPN, CDR2 SVGIG, per germline (reference sequence). The CDR3 length is 12 residues. CDR3 loop: CAVGSSNEKLFF. The CDR3 nucleotides are TGTGCCGTGGGGAGTTCTAATGAAAAACTGTTTTTT.

The gene calls are TRBV27 and TRBJ1-1, with TRBD1 matching over 8 bases. CDR1 and CDR2 (germline): MNHEY, SMNVEV (reference sequence). V was pared by 4 bases and J by 5 bases, with 9 bases of the junction left unmatched. This CDR3 is built from 15 residues. In DNA form, the CDR3 reads TGTGCCAGCAGTTCAACAGGGGGGGCGACAACTGAAGCTTTCTTT. This codes for CASSSTGGATTEAFF.